The 30 T cell receptor beta chains reported below all come from one sample, sequenced in a study of T cells expressing NK-cell markers. TCRdb reprocessed the 5' RACE reads, with one entry per CDR3 protein and no DNA. This specimen shows over 150,000 distinct CDR3 sequences; the ten leading clones hold 20% to 25%. The sequenced material came from blood T cells: a sorted CD56 or NKG2C T cell subset, CD4+ or CD8+ T cells, or bulk PBMC T cells (not recorded which). The receptor set was obtained from a man aged 18-69 years in good health.

The J gene is TRBJ2-5, the V gene TRBV7-7. CDR1 SSHAT and CDR2 FNYEAQ come from the germline V gene (reference sequence). The CDR3 covers 13 residues. CDR3 in amino acids: CASSLDDGETQYF.

The chain is built from TRBV27 and TRBJ2-1. Germline assignment: CDR1 MNHEY and CDR2 SMNVEV (reference sequence). CDR3 length: 16 residues. CDR3 loop: CASSFSVRGSYNEQFF.

The chain couples TRBV9 to TRBJ2-1; TCRdb proposes TRBD1, but this gene call is untestable without DNA. Germline V gives CDR1 SGDLS, CDR2 YYNGEE. The CDR3 length is 16 residues. CDR3 region: CASSGGTGSAYNEQFF.

The chain employs TRBV9 and TRBJ2-2; checking the TCRdb D call of TRBD2 is not possible without DNA. The CDR3 loop spans 16 amino acids. Germline loops: CDR1 SGDLS, CDR2 YYNGEE. Here the CDR3 reads CASSPFRDLNTGELFF.

The chain recombines TRBV7-8 with TRBJ1-2; absent DNA, TCRdb's TRBD1 call cannot be checked. The V gene's germline CDR1 is SGHVS and CDR2 FQNEAQ. There are 15 residues in the CDR3. This CDR3 is CASSLLATGGVGYTF.

The rearrangement joins TRBV3-1 to TRBJ2-2. CDR3 length: 14 amino acids. CDR1 LGHDT and CDR2 YNNKEL come from the germline V gene (reference sequence). This CDR3 reads CASSQLTYTGELFF.

The chain links TRBV20-1 to TRBJ2-7; TCRdb selects TRBD1, and the lack of DNA leaves this call unchecked. The V gene's germline CDR1 is DFQATT and CDR2 SNEGSKA (reference sequence). The CDR3 runs to 16 residues. CDR3 amino acids: CSARAQRGLSSYEQYF.

The V gene is TRBV28, the J gene TRBJ1-1. Per the germline V gene, CDR1 is MDHEN and CDR2 is SYDVKM. This CDR3 contains 14 residues. CDR3 sequence reads: CASSPFLEGTEAFF.

This chain joins TRBV6-1 and TRBJ2-7. This CDR3 is built from 16 residues. Germline CDR1 reads MNHNS; CDR2 reads SASEGT. CDR3 loop: CASSEAPQAATYEQYF.

The J gene is TRBJ2-3, the V gene TRBV25-1; no DNA is available, so the TRBD1 call from TCRdb remains unchecked. The CDR3 is made up of 15 amino acids. CDR1 and CDR2 (germline): MGHDK, SYGVNS. The chain's CDR3 is CASSEFVGGPDTQYF.

This chain links TRBV5-1 with TRBJ1-1. The germline V gene encodes CDR1 SGHRS and CDR2 YFSETQ. The CDR3 has 17 amino acids. This chain's CDR3 is CASSLGGFVDGNTEAFF.

The chain is built from TRBV11-2 and TRBJ2-1; TCRdb selects TRBD1, and the lack of DNA leaves this call unchecked. Germline V lookup: CDR1 SGHAT, CDR2 FQNNGV. The CDR3 length is 17 residues. CDR3 amino acids: CASSLPPWVSSYNEQFF. The full variable domain, with the rest looked up from reference TRBV11-2 and TRBJ2-1, is EAGVAQSPRYKIIEKRQSVAFWCNPISGHATLYWYQQILGQGPKLLIQFQNNGVVDDSQLPKDRFSAERLKGVDSTLKIQPAKLEDSAVYLCASSLPPWVSSYNEQFFGPGTRLTVL.

The chain couples TRBV29-1 to TRBJ2-5; TCRdb designates TRBD1, a call that cannot be tested without DNA. The CDR3 covers 15 residues. Germline V gene data show CDR1 as SQVTM and CDR2 as ANQGSEA. The CDR3: CSVEDRGGPGETQYF.

The chain employs TRBV29-1 and TRBJ2-3; the TCRdb call, TRBD1, lacks DNA for checking. CDR1 is SQVTM and CDR2 is ANQGSEA in the germline V gene. CDR3 size: 14 residues. The CDR3 here is CSVEGPRATDTQYF.

V is TRBV5-5 and J is TRBJ2-7. CDR1 is SGHKS and CDR2 is YYEKEE in the germline V gene (reference sequence). This CDR3 is built from 12 residues. CDR3 region: CASSLLTYEQYF.

The chain carries TRBV7-9 and TRBJ1-4; checking the TCRdb D call of TRBD1 is not possible without DNA. Germline V gene sequence: CDR1 SEHNR, CDR2 FQNEAQ (reference sequence). This CDR3 comprises 15 residues. CDR3 amino acids: CASTLSNRGAEKLFF.

This sequence joins TRBV6-1 and TRBJ2-1; lacking DNA, the TRBD1 call made by TCRdb goes unchecked. Germline CDR1 MNHNS, CDR2 SASEGT. The CDR3 extends over 13 amino acids. The chain's CDR3 is CASTHLPGAPEFF.

The chain links TRBV12-3 or TRBV12-4 to TRBJ1-5; absent DNA, TCRdb's TRBD1 call cannot be checked. CDR3 length: 14 residues. CDR3 region: CASRSGQEKQPQHF.

This chain joins TRBV7-8 and TRBJ2-6. The CDR3 is 14 residues long. Germline loops: CDR1 SGHVS, CDR2 FQNEAQ. The CDR3 region is CASRENSGANVLTF. Full variable domain (rest looked up from reference TRBV7-8 and TRBJ2-6): GAGVSQSPRYKVAKRGQDVALRCDPISGHVSLFWYQQALGQGPEFLTYFQNEAQLDKSGLPSDRFFAERPEGSVSTLKIQRTQQEDSAVYLCASRENSGANVLTFGAGSRLTVL.

V usage is TRBV19 and J usage is TRBJ1-1; no DNA is available, so the TRBD1 call from TCRdb remains unchecked. CDR3 length: 19 amino acids. Germline V gives CDR1 LNHDA, CDR2 SQIVND (reference sequence). CDR3 region: CASTGARIRGGSYKYEAFF.

The rearrangement links TRBV2 to TRBJ2-2; TCRdb picks TRBD2, but there is no DNA to check that call. Germline assignment: CDR1 SNHLY and CDR2 FYNNEI. This CDR3 has 16 amino acids. CDR3 in amino acids: CASSPPGSLGTGELFF. The full variable domain, rest sourced from reference TRBV2 and TRBJ2-2, is EPEVTQTPSHQVTQMGQEVILRCVPISNHLYFYWYRQILGQKVEFLVSFYNNEISEKSEIFDDQFSVERPDGSNFTLKIRSTKLEDSAMYFCASSPPGSLGTGELFFGEGSRLTVL.

J is TRBJ2-2 and V is TRBV11-1. Germline-derived CDR1 and CDR2 are SGHAT and FQDESV (reference sequence). CDR3 length: 14 residues. CDR3 loop: CASSLTGYTGELFF.

This chain uses TRBV4-1 with TRBJ2-1; without DNA, the TCRdb call of TRBD1 cannot be checked. This CDR3 comprises 16 residues. Germline CDR1 MGHRA, CDR2 YSYEKL. The CDR3 sequence is CASAHEQAPAFNEQFF.

CDR3 region: CASSYVSGGAGDTQYF. This chain uses TRBV6-5 with TRBJ2-3; TCRdb's D gene call, TRBD2, goes unchecked for lack of DNA. CDR1 is MNHEY and CDR2 is SVGAGI in the germline V gene. This CDR3 has 16 residues.

V gene TRBV6-2 or TRBV6-3 combines with J gene TRBJ1-2. Per germline, CDR1 MNHEY and CDR2 SVGEGT. This CDR3 is built from 15 residues. The CDR3 loop is CASNPGTASNYGYTF.

The chain recombines TRBV20-1 with TRBJ2-1; TCRdb gives TRBD2 as the D gene, but with no DNA this cannot be confirmed. The CDR3 is 16 amino acids. CDR1 and CDR2 from the germline V gene are DFQATT and SNEGSKA (reference sequence). The CDR3 reads CSARVLGGGAAYEQFF.

This rearrangement joins TRBV11-2 to TRBJ2-1; TCRdb picks TRBD1, but there is no DNA to check that call. Germline CDR1 SGHAT, CDR2 FQNNGV. This CDR3 spans 16 amino acids. CDR3 region: CASSLTYRGGYNEQFF.

The CDR3 spells CASSPRTQETQYF. The chain couples TRBV18 to TRBJ2-5. Germline CDR1 reads KGHSH; CDR2 reads LQKENI. The CDR3 is made up of 13 amino acids.

The chain has TRBV5-6 and TRBJ2-3; TCRdb gives TRBD1 as the D gene, but with no DNA this cannot be confirmed. CDR1 is SGHDT, CDR2 YYEEEE, per germline. The CDR3 contains 14 residues. CDR3 protein: CASSNAGITDTQYF.

J is TRBJ2-1 and V is TRBV7-2; checking the TCRdb D call of TRBD2 is not possible without DNA. This CDR3 spans 16 amino acids. CDR1 and CDR2 from the germline V gene are SGHTA and FQGNSA. CDR3 residues: CASSLGLAEVYNEQFF.